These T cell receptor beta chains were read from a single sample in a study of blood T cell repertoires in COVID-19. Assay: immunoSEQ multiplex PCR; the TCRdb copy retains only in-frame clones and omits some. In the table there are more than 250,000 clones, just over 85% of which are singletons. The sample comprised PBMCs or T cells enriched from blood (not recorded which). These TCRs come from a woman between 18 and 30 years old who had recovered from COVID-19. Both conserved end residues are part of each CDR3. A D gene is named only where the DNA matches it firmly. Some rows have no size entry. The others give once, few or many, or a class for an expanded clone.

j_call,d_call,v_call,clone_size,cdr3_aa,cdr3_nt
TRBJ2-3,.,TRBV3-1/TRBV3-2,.,CASSQGVSSDTQYF,TGTGCCAGCAGCCAAGGTGTTAGTTCGGATACGCAGTATTTT
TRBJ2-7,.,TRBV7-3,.,CASSPTPRDGSYEQYF,TGTGCCAGCAGCCCAACTCCCCGGGATGGTTCCTACGAGCAGTACTTC
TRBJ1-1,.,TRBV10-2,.,CASSGSGNTEAFF,TGCGCCAGCAGTGGTTCAGGGAACACTGAAGCTTTCTTT
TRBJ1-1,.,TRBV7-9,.,CASSLYGNTEAFF,TGTGCCAGCAGCTTATACGGGAACACTGAAGCTTTCTTT
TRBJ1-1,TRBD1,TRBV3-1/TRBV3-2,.,CASRPQDRGNTEAFF,TGTGCCAGCAGACCTCAGGACAGGGGGAACACTGAAGCTTTCTTT
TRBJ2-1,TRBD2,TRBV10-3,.,CAISALAGPFSSYNEQFF,TGTGCCATCAGTGCTCTAGCGGGACCCTTTAGCTCCTACAATGAGCAGTTCTTC
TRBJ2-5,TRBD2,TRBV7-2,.,CASSFQGGSRPEETQYF,TGTGCCAGCAGCTTTCAGGGAGGGAGTAGGCCGGAGGAGACCCAGTACTTC
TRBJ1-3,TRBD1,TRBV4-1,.,CASSQTKQGTIYF,TGCGCCAGCAGCCAAACGAAACAGGGGACCATATATTTT
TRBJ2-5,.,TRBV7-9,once,CASSFDRSSQETQYF,TGTGCCAGCAGCTTTGACAGGTCATCCCAAGAGACCCAGTACTTC
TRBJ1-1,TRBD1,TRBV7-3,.,CASSGQGAPRAFF,TGTGCCAGCAGCGGACAGGGGGCGCCGAGGGCTTTCTTT
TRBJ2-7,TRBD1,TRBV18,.,CASSPGQGAYEQYF,TGTGCCAGCTCACCGGGACAGGGGGCCTACGAGCAGTACTTC
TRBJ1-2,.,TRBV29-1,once,CSVLQAGYTF,TGCAGCGTCCTCCAAGCGGGCTACACCTTC
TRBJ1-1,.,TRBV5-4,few,CASSLFGSGQNTEAFF,TGTGCCAGCAGCCTTTTCGGATCGGGACAGAACACTGAAGCTTTCTTT
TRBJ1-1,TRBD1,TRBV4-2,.,CASSPLGGGRTEAFF,TGTGCCAGCAGCCCCCTTGGAGGGGGCAGGACTGAAGCTTTCTTT
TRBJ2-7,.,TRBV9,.,CASSVGGVDEQYF,TGTGCCAGCAGCGTAGGTGGAGTGGACGAGCAGTACTTC
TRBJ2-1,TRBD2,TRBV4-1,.,CASSREGTVAEYNEQFF,TGCGCCAGCAGCCGGGAGGGCACGGTAGCGGAGTACAATGAGCAGTTCTTC
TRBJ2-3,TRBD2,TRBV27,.,CASSLAGGPYTQYF,TGTGCCAGCAGTTTGGCGGGGGGGCCCTATACGCAGTATTTT
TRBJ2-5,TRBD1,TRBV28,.,CASSSPGQQLRETQYF,TGTGCCAGCAGTTCACCGGGACAGCAGCTTAGGGAGACCCAGTACTTC
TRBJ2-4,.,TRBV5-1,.,CASSVGDSPGAKNIQYF,TGCGCCAGCAGCGTAGGGGACTCCCCGGGGGCCAAAAACATTCAGTACTTC
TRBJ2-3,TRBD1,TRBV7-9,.,CASSLDRDSFVSTDTQYF,TGTGCCAGCAGCTTAGATAGGGACAGCTTCGTAAGCACAGATACGCAGTATTTT
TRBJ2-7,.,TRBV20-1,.,CSASLAGFVHEQYF,TGCAGTGCTAGTTTAGCCGGGTTCGTCCACGAGCAGTACTTC
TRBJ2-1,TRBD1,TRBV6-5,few,CASSYSRGLGNEQFF,TGTGCCAGCAGTTACAGCAGGGGGCTTGGAAATGAGCAGTTCTTC
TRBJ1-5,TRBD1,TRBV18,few,CASSPQGAGSNQPQHF,TGTGCCAGCTCACCTCAGGGGGCAGGGAGCAATCAGCCCCAGCATTTT
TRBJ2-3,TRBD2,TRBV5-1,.,CASSLYRTSGTADTQYF,TGCGCCAGCAGCTTGTATAGGACTAGCGGGACGGCAGATACGCAGTATTTT
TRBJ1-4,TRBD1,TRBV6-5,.,CALRGGLNEKLFF,TGTGCCCTACGAGGGGGCCTTAATGAAAAACTGTTTTTT
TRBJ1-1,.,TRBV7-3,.,CASSLQGGNTEAFF,TGTGCCAGCAGCTTACAGGGCGGGAACACTGAAGCTTTCTTT
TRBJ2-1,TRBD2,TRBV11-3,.,CASSLERGTYNEQFF,TGTGCCAGCAGCTTAGAGCGGGGGACCTACAATGAGCAGTTCTTC
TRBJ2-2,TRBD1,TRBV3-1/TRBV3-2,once,CASSHQGQLNTGELFF,TGTGCCAGCAGCCACCAGGGACAGTTGAACACCGGGGAGCTGTTTTTT
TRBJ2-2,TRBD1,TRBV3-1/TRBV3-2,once,CASSPTGVFRELFF,TGTGCCAGCAGCCCGACAGGGGTATTCCGGGAGCTGTTTTTT
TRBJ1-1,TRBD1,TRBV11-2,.,CASSPGQGRGTEAFF,TGTGCCAGCAGCCCCGGACAGGGGAGAGGGACTGAAGCTTTCTTT
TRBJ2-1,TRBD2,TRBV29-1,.,CSVEERGGLQFF,TGCAGCGTTGAAGAGCGGGGGGGACTGCAGTTCTTC
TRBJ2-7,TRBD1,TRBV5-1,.,CASRFTGDSYEQYF,TGCGCCAGCAGATTTACAGGGGACTCCTACGAGCAGTACTTC
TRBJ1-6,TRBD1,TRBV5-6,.,CASTGGETSPLHF,TGTGCCAGTACAGGGGGCGAAACTTCACCCCTCCACTTT
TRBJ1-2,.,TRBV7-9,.,CASSFRGKFNYGYTF,TGTGCCAGCAGCTTTAGAGGGAAATTCAACTATGGCTACACCTTC
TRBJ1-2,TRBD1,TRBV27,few,CASSTTGIDYGYTF,TGTGCCAGCAGTACGACAGGGATCGACTATGGCTACACCTTC
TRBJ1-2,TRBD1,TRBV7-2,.,CASSPSDRGYGYTF,TGTGCCAGCAGCCCTAGTGACAGGGGCTATGGCTACACCTTC
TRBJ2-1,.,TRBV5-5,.,CASTEGYGSRFF,TGTGCCAGCACCGAGGGATACGGGAGTCGGTTCTTC
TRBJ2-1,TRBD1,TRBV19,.,CASSNAGTGGDEQFF,TGTGCCAGTAGTAACGCCGGGACAGGGGGCGATGAGCAGTTCTTC
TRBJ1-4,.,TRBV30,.,CAWSVTGTGGDEKLFF,TGTGCCTGGAGTGTAACTGGGACCGGGGGGGATGAAAAACTGTTTTTT
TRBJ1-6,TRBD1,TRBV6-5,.,CASSYSRKGANSPLHF,TGTGCCAGCAGTTACTCGAGAAAGGGGGCTAATTCACCCCTCCACTTT